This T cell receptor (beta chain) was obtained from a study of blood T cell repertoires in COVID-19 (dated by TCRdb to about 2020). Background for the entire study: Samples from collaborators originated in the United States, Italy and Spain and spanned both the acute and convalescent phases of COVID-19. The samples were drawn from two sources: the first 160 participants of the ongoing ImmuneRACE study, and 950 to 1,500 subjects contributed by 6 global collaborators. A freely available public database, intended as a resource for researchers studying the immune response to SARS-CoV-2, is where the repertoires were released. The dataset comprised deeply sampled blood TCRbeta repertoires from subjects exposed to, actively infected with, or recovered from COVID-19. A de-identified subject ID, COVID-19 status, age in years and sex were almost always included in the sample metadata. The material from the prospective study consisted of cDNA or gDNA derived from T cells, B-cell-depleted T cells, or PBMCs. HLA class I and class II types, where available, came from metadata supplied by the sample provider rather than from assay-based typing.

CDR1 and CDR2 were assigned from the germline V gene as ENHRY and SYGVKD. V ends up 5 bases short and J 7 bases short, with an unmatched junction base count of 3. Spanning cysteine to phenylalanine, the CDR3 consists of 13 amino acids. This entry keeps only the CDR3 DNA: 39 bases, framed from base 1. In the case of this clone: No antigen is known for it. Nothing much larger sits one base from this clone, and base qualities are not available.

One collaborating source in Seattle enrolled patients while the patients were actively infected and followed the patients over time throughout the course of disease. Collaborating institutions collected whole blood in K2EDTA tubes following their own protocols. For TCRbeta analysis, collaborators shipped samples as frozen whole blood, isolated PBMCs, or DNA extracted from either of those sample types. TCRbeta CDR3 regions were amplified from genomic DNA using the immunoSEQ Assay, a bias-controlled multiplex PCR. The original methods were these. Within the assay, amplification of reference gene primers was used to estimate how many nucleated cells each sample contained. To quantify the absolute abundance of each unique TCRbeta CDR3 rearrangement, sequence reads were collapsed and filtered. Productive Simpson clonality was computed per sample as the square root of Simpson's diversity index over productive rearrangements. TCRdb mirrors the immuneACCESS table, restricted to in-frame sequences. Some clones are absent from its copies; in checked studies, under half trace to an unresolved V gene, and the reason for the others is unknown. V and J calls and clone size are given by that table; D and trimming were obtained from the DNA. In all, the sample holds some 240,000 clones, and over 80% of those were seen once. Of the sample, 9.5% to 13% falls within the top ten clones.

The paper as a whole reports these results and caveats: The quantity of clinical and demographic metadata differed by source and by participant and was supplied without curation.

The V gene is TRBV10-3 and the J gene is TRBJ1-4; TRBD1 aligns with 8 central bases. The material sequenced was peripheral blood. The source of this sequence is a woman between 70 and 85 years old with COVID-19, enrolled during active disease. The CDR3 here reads CAISKDRVEKLFF. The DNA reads TGTGCCATCAGTAAGGACAGGGTTGAAAAACTGTTTTTT.